This TCR beta chain was observed in a study of memory CD4+ T cells and cytomegalovirus serostatus. About the study: This sample comes from healthy Belgian adults, several CMV seropositive, some 22 seronegative.

The repertoire was sequenced with immunoSEQ multiplex PCR; TCRdb's copy has only in-frame clones and lacks some. The sample has 35,000 to 45,000 clones, about 85% seen once. The sort gate was single viable CD3+CD4+CD8-CD45RO+ cells for memory CD4+ T cells. Total CD4+ T cells were enriched by CD4 positive selection. Notes on this clone: Antigen unknown.

The CDR3 totals 15 residues. CDR1 is SNHLY, CDR2 FYNNEI, per germline. V shed 7 bases and J 4 bases; nucleotides not matched to a gene: 11. Whole-study results and caveats: Median bootstrapped AUC for CMV status was about 0.96 originally, around 0.91 US-trained.

The sequence came from an adult in good health and CMV-seronegative. This chain connects TRBV2 to TRBJ2-7; 9 bases map to TRBD1. Sequenced: memory CD4+ T cells from blood. The CDR3 reads CASNYPGQGYYEQYF. The CDR3 nucleotides are TGTGCCAGCAATTATCCGGGACAGGGATATTACGAGCAGTACTTC.